This TCR beta chain is from a study of blood T cell repertoires in COVID-19 (dated by TCRdb to between 2020 and 2021). Some background on the complete study: Samples covering the acute and convalescent phases of COVID-19 were provided by collaborators in the United States, Italy and Spain. Deeply sampled blood TCRbeta repertoires from subjects exposed to, actively infected with, or recovered from COVID-19 were included in the dataset. The material from the prospective study consisted of cDNA or gDNA derived from T cells, B-cell-depleted T cells, or PBMCs. HLA class I and class II types, where available, came from metadata supplied by the sample provider rather than from assay-based typing. The sample metadata nearly always contained a de-identified subject ID, COVID-19 status, age in years and sex. Samples were obtained from the ongoing ImmuneRACE study (first 160 participants) and from about 1,300 subjects provided by 6 global collaborators. A freely available public database, intended as a resource for researchers studying the immune response to SARS-CoV-2, is where the repertoires were released. The full study reports these points: The quantity of clinical and demographic metadata differed by source and by participant and was supplied without curation.

The immunoSEQ Assay, a bias-controlled multiplex PCR, was used to amplify TCRbeta CDR3 regions from genomic DNA. Processing in the source paper ran as follows. The number of nucleated cells in each sample was estimated from the amplification of reference gene primers within the assay. To quantify the absolute abundance of each unique TCRbeta CDR3 rearrangement, sequence reads were collapsed and filtered. For each sample, productive Simpson clonality was calculated as the square root of Simpson's diversity index over productive rearrangements. Drawn from immuneACCESS, this table holds only the in-frame rearrangements with V and J called that TCRdb kept. Clones are partly lost; checked studies trace under half to an unresolved V gene and leave the rest unexplained. That table is the source of V, J and clone size, and D and trimming were worked out from the DNA. The sample table records approximately 490,000 clones; roughly nine tenths of these occur just once. The leading ten clones occupy 7% to 10% of the sample.

Enrolling through a virtual design, the prospective study's participants ranged in age from roughly 18 to 89 years and lived across 24 United States geographic areas. In the prospective study, cohorts were assigned on the basis of participant-reported clinical history obtained from a screening survey and a study questionnaire. Recovered participants in ImmuneRACE Cohort 3 were defined by two consecutive negative NP/OP PCR tests, clearance by a healthcare professional, or resolution of symptoms. In the prospective study, whole blood, serum and a nasopharyngeal or oropharyngeal swab were collected from each participant by mobile phlebotomists. Additional blood draws and questionnaires over an approximately two-month period could optionally be provided by prospective study participants. Before DNA extraction, prospective study blood samples were shipped either frozen or at room temperature. From a lookup of the germline V gene, CDR1 and CDR2 are SGHRS and YFSETQ. The CDR3 contains 14 residues, cysteine and phenylalanine counted. The kept DNA is CDR3 alone, 42 bases in frame from the first base. Trimming removed 4 bases from V and 7 bases from J; the gene matches leave 6 bases unexplained.

Details on this clone: It has no known antigen specificity. Base-call qualities are not available, and no considerably larger clone is one nucleotide away.

This receptor was taken from a woman in her fifties or sixties who had recovered from COVID-19. Material: PBMCs or T cells enriched from blood (not recorded which). This chain is built from TRBV5-1 and TRBJ1-4; 8 bases in between match TRBD1. Here the CDR3 is given as CASSPQGAGEKLFF. The DNA sequence is as follows: TGCGCCAGCAGCCCGCAGGGGGCTGGTGAAAAACTGTTTTTT.